This T cell receptor beta chain was retrieved from a study of T cell repertoires in cytomegalovirus infection. The wider study: Signatures in public TCR beta sequences pointed to both CMV infection and matching HLA type.

Each CDR3 protein is one row after TCRdb ran MiXCR on the reads. The sample has more than 400,000 distinct CDR3 sequences; more than 20% are singletons. This clonotype was found many times. Its antigen is undetermined. The germline gives CDR1 LGHNA, CDR2 YNFKEQ. The CDR3 has 15 amino acids. The ends were cut back, 0 bases at V and 5 bases at J, with 11 bases in the middle. Whole-study findings and limits: The cumulative frequency of public TCR beta families identified carriers of CMV plus the relevant HLA.

The receptor's source is a human donor in good health (CMV status not recorded). Some clones in this sample may be carry-over from other donors' samples. The sample was PBMCs. This chain connects TRBV4-2 to TRBJ2-1; D uncertain. CDR3 loop: CASSQDPGPDNEQFF. Here the CDR3 DNA reads TGTGCCAGCAGCCAAGACCCCGGGCCAGACAATGAGCAGTTCTTC.